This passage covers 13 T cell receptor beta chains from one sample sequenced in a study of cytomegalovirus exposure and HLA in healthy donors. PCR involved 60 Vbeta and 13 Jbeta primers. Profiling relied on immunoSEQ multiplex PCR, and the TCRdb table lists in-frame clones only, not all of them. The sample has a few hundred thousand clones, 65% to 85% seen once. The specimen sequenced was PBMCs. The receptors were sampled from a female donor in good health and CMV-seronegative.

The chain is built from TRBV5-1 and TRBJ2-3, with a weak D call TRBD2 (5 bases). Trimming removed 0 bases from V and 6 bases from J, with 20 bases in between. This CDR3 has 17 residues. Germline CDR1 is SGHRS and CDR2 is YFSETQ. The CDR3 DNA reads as TGCGCCAGCAGCTTGGATGGGGTCGCTACTAGAATTGATACGCAGTATTTT. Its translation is CASSLDGVATRIDTQYF. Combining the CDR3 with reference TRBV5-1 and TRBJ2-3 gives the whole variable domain KAGVTQTPRYLIKTRGQQVTLSCSPISGHRSVSWYQQTPGQGLQFLFEYFSETQRNKGNFPGRFSGRQFSNSRSEMNVSTLELGDSALYLCASSLDGVATRIDTQYFGPGTRLTVL.

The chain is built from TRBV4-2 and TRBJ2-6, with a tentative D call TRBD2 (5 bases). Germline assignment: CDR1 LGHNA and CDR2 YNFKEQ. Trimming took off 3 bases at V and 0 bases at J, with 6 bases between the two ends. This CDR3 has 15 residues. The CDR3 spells CASSQAGSGANVLTF. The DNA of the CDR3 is TGTGCCAGCAGCCAGGCGGGCTCTGGGGCCAACGTCCTGACTTTC.

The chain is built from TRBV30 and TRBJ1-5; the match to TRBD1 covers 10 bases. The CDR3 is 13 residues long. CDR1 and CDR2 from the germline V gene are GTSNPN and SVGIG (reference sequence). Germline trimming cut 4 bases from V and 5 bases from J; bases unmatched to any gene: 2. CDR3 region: CAWTGTGDQPQHF. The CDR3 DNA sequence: TGTGCCTGGACCGGGACAGGGGATCAGCCCCAGCATTTT.

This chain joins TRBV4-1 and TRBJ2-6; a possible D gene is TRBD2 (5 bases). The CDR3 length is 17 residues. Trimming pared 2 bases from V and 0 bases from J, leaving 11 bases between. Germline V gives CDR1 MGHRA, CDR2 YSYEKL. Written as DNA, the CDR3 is TGCGCCAGCAGCCAACCTGGACTGACCTCTGGGGCCAACGTCCTGACTTTC. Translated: CASSQPGLTSGANVLTF.

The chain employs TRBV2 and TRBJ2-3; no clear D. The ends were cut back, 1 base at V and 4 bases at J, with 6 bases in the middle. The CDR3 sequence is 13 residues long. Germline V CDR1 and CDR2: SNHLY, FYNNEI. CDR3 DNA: TGTGCCAGCAGTGAAGTTGGAGCAGATACGCAGTATTTT. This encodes CASSEVGADTQYF.

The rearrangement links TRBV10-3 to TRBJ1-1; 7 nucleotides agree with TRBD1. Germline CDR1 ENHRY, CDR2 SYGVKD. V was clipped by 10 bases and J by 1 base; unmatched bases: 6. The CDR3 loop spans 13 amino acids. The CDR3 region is CATKGGENTEAFF. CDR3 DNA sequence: TGTGCCACCAAAGGGGGCGAGAACACTGAAGCTTTCTTT.

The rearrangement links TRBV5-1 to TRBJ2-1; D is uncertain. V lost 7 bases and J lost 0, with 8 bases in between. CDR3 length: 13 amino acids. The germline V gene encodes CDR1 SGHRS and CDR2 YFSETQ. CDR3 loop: CASASSSYNEQFF. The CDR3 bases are TGCGCCAGCGCCTCGAGCTCCTACAATGAGCAGTTCTTC.

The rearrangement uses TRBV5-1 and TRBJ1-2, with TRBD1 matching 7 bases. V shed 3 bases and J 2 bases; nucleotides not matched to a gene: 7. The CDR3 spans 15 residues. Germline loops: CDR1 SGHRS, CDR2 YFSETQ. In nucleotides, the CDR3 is TGCGCCAGCAGCTCGCCGGGACAGCTCAACTATGGCTACACCTTC. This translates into CASSSPGQLNYGYTF. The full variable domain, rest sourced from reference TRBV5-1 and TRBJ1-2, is KAGVTQTPRYLIKTRGQQVTLSCSPISGHRSVSWYQQTPGQGLQFLFEYFSETQRNKGNFPGRFSGRQFSNSRSEMNVSTLELGDSALYLCASSSPGQLNYGYTFGSGTRLTVV.

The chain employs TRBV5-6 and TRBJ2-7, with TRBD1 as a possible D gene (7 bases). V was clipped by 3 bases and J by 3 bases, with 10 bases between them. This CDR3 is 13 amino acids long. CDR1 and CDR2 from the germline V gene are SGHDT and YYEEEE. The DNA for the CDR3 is TGTGCCAGCAGCTGGGGGGACAGCTACGAGCAGTACTTC. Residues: CASSWGDSYEQYF.

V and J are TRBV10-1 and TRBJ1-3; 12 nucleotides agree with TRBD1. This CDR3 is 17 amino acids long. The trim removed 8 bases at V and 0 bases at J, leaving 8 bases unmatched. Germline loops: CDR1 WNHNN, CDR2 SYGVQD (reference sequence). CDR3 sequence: CASRFGTGGSSGNTIYF. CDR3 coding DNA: TGCGCCAGCCGGTTCGGGACAGGGGGCAGCTCTGGAAACACCATATATTTT.

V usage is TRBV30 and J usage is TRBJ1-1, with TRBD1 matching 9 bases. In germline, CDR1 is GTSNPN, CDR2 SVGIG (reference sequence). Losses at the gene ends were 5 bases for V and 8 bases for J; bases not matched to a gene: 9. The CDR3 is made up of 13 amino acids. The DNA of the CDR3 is TGTGCCTGGCTTGGGGACAGGGCGTTCGAAGCTTTCTTT. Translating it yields CAWLGDRAFEAFF.

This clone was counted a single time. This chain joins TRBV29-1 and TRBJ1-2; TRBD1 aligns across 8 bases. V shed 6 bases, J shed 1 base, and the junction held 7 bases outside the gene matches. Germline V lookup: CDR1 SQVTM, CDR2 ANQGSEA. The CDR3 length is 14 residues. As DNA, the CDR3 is TGCAGCGTAACCGGGACAGGCTTTAACTATGGCTACACCTTC. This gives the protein CSVTGTGFNYGYTF.

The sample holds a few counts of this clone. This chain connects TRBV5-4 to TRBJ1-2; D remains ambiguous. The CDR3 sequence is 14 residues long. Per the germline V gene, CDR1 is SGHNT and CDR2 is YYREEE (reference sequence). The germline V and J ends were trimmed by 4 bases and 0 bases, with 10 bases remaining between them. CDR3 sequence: CASSQDMANYGYTF. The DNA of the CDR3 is TGTGCCAGCAGCCAAGACATGGCTAACTATGGCTACACCTTC.